This T cell receptor beta chain was retrieved from a study of post-analysis software for immune sequencing data. Study background: The disease courses spanned relapsing-remitting, secondary progressive and progressive-relapsing forms of multiple sclerosis.

Of note for this clonotype: The antigen is undetermined.

Germline CDR1 and CDR2: SEHNR and FQNEAQ (reference sequence). The CDR3 contains 13 residues. Trimming removed 2 bases from V and 15 bases from J, with 17 bases in between. General observations from the study: Included in a set of several TRBV segments more frequent in patients than controls were TRBV5-6, TRBV5-1 and TRBV20-1.

The authors incorporated unique molecular identifiers into the TCR beta cDNA libraries. From approximately 0.95 to 9.8 million T cells, a few hundred thousand cDNA molecules were obtained. TCRdb re-called the PCR reads through MiXCR, storing one row per CDR3 protein. In the table there are about 430,000 distinct CDR3 sequences, approximately 42% of which are singletons. This TCR was recovered from a girl between 2 and 10 years old with multiple sclerosis. Sequences were obtained from blood. V and J are TRBV7-9 and TRBJ2-1; a weak D match, TRBD2 (6 bases). For the CDR3, the DNA is TGTGCCAGCAGCTTATTGGAGGGCCAGATGGTGTTCTTC. Its translation: CASSLLEGQMVFF.